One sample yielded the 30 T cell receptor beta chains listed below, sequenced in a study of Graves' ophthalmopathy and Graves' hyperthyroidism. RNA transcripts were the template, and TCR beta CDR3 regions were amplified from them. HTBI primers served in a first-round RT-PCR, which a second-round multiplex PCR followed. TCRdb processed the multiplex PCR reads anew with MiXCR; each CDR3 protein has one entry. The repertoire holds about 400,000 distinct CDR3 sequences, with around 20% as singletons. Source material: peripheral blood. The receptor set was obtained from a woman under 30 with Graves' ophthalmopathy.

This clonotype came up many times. CDR3 nucleotide sequence: TGTGCCAGTAGCCGTCGACAGGGGGATTCACCCCTCCACTTT. Its protein product is CASSRRQGDSPLHF. The J gene is TRBJ1-6, the V gene TRBV19; 9 nucleotides agree with TRBD1. This CDR3 has 14 amino acids. The V segment lost 6 bases and the J segment 8 bases; nucleotides outside the gene matches: 5. Germline V CDR1 and CDR2: LNHDA, SQIVND (reference sequence).

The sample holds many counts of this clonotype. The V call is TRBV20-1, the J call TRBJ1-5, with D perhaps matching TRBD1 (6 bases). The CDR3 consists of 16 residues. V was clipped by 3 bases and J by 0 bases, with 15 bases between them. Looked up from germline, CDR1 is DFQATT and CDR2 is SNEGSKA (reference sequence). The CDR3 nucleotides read TGCAGTGCTAGTGTCGGGGGGCCTTATAGCAATCAGCCCCAGCATTTT. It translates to CSASVGGPYSNQPQHF.

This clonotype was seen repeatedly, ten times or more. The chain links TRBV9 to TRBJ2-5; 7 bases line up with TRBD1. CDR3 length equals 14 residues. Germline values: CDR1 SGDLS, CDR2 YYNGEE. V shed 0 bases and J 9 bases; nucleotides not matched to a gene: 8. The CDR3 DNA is TGTGCCAGCAGCGTAGGGGACAGTGCGGCGTCCCAGTACTTC. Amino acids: CASSVGDSAASQYF.

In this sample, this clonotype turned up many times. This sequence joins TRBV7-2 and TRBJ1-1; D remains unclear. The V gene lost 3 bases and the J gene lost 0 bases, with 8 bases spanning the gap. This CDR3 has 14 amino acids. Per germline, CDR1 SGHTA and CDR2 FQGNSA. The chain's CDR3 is CASSFLTMNTEAFF. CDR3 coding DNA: TGTGCCAGCAGCTTCTTAACGATGAACACTGAAGCTTTCTTT.

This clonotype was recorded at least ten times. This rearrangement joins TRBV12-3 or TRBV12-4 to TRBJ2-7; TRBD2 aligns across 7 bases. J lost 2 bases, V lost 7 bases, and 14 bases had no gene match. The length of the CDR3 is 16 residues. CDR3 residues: CASTRGASGTTYEQYF. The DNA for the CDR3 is TGTGCCAGCACCAGAGGGGCTAGCGGTACCACCTACGAGCAGTACTTC.

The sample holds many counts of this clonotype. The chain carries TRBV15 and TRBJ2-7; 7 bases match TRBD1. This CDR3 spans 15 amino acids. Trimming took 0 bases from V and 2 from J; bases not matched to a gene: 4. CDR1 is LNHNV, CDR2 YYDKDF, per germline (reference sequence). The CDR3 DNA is TGTGCCACCAGCAGAGATCCAGGACAGGCCTACGAGCAGTACTTC. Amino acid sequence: CATSRDPGQAYEQYF. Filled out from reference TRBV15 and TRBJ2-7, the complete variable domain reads DAMVIQNPRYQVTQFGKPVTLSCSQTLNHNVMYWYQQKSSQAPKLLFHYYDKDFNNEADTPDNFQSRRPNTSFCFLDIRSPGLGDTAMYLCATSRDPGQAYEQYFGPGTRLTVT.

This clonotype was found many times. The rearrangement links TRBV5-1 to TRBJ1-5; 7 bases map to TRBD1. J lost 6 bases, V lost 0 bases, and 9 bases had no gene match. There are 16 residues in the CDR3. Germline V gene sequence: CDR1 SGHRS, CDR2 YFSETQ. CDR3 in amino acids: CASSLGARGEGQPQHF. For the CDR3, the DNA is TGCGCCAGCAGCTTGGGGGCCAGGGGGGAAGGTCAGCCCCAGCATTTT.

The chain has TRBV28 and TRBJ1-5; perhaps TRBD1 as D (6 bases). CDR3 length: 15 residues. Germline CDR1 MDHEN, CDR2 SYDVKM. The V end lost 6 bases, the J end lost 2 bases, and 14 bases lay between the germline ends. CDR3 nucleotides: TGTGCCAGCAGACTGTCAGGGGCGGGCAATCAGCCCCAGCATTTT. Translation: CASRLSGAGNQPQHF.

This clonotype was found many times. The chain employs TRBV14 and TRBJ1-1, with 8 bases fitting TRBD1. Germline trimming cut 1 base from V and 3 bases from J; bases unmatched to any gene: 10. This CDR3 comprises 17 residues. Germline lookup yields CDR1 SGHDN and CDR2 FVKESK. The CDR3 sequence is CASSQAPWDRRDTEAFF. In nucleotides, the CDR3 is TGTGCCAGCAGCCAAGCCCCTTGGGACAGGAGGGACACTGAAGCTTTCTTT.

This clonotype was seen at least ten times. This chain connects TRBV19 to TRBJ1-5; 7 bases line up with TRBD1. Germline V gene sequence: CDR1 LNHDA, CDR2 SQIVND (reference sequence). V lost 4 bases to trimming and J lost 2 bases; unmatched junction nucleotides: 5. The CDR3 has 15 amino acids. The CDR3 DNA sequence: TGTGCCAGTAGTAGAGACAGGGTCGGCAATCAGCCCCAGCATTTT. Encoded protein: CASSRDRVGNQPQHF.

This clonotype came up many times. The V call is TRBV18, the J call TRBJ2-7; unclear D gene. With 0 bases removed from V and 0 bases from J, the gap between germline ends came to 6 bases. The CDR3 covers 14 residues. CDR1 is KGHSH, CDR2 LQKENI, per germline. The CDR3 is CASSPPSVSYEQYF. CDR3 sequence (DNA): TGTGCCAGCTCACCACCGTCGGTCTCCTACGAGCAGTACTTC.

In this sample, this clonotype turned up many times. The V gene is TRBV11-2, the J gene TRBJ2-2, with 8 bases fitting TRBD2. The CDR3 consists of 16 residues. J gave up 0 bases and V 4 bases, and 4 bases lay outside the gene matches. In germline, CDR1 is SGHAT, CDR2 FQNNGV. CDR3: CASSSHGGANTGELFF. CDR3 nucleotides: TGTGCCAGCAGCTCCCACGGGGGGGCGAACACCGGGGAGCTGTTTTTT.

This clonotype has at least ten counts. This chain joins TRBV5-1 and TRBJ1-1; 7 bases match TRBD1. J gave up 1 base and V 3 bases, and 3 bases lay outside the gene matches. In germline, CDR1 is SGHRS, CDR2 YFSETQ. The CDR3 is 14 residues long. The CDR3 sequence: CASSYTGENTEAFF. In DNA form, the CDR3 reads TGCGCCAGCAGCTATACAGGGGAGAACACTGAAGCTTTCTTT.

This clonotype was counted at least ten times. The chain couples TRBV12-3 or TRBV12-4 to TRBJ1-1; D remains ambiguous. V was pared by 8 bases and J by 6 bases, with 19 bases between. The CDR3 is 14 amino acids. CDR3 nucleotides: TGTGCCAGCGTTGGGGAGCAGACCTTAGCTGAAGCTTTCTTT. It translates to CASVGEQTLAEAFF.

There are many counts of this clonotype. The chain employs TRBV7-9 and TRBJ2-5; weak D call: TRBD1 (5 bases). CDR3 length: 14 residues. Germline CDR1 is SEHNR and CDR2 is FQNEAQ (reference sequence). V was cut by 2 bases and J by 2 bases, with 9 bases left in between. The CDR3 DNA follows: TGTGCCAGCAGCTTATTATCAGGGCAAGAGACCCAGTACTTC. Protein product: CASSLLSGQETQYF.

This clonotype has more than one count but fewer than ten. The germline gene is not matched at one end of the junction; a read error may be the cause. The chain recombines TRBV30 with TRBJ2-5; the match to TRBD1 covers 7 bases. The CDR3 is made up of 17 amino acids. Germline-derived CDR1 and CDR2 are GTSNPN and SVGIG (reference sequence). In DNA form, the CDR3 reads TGTGCCTGGAGTGACCAATACCCAGGGACAGTCCAAGAGGCCCAGTACTTC. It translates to CAWSDQYPGTVQEAQYF.

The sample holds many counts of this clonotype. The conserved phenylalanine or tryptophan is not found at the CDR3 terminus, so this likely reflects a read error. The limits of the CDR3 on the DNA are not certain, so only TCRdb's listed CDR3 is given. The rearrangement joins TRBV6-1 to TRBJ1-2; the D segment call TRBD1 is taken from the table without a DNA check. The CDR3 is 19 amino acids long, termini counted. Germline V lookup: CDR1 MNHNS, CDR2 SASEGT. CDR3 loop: CASSEARGIAQILILRFSL.

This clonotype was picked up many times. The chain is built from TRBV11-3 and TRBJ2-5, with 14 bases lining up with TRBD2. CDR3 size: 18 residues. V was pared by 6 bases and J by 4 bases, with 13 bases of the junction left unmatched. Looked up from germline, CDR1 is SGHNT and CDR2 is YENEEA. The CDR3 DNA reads TGTGCCAGCAGAGATACCGACCCGGGACTAGCGGGGGCAGAGACCCAGTACTTC. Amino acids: CASRDTDPGLAGAETQYF.

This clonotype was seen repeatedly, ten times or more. The chain's CDR3 is CASSFTVTEAFF. DNA of the CDR3: TGTGCCAGCAGTTTCACCGTTACTGAAGCTTTCTTT. The chain is built from TRBV12-3 or TRBV12-4 and TRBJ1-1, with D unresolved. V was cut by 3 bases and J by 5 bases, with 7 bases left in between. The CDR3 runs to 12 residues.

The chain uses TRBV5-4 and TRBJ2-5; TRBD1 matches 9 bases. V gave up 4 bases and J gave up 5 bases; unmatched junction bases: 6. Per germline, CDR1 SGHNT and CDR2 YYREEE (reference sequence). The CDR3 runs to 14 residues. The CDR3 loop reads CASSRTGERETQYF. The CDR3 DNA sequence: TGTGCCAGCAGCCGGACAGGGGAGAGGGAGACCCAGTACTTC.

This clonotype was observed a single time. This CDR3 reads CASSFSSVRTLHF. The CDR3 nucleotides read TGTGCCAGCAGTTTCTCCTCGGTCCGGACTCTCCACTTT. J is TRBJ1-6 and V is TRBV28; no definite D call. Germline-derived CDR1 and CDR2 are MDHEN and SYDVKM. This CDR3 is built from 13 residues. Trimming shortened V by 3 bases and J by 16 bases, and 16 bases separated the two germline ends.

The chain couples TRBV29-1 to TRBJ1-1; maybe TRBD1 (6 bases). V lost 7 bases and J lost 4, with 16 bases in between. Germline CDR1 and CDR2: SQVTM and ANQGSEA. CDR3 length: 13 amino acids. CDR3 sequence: CSAAPRGATEAFF. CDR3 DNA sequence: TGCAGCGCCGCACCTCGGGGGGCCACTGAAGCTTTCTTT. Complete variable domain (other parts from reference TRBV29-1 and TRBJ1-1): SAVISQKPSRDICQRGTSLTIQCQVDSQVTMMFWYRQQPGQSLTLIATANQGSEATYESGFVIDKFPISRPNLTFSTLTVSNMSPEDSSIYLCSAAPRGATEAFFGQGTRLTVV.

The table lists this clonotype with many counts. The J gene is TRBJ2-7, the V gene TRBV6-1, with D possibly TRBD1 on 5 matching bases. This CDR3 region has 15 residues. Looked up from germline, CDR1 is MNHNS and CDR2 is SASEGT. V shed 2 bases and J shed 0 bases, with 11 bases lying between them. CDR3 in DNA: TGTGCCAGCAGTGAAAAGGGGCACACCTCCTACGAGCAGTACTTC. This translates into CASSEKGHTSYEQYF.

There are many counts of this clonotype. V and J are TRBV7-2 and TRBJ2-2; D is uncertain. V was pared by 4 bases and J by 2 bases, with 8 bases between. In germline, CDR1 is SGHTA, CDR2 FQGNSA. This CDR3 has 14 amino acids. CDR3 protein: CASSSNHNTGELFF. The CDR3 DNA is TGTGCCAGCAGCTCGAATCATAACACCGGGGAGCTGTTTTTT.

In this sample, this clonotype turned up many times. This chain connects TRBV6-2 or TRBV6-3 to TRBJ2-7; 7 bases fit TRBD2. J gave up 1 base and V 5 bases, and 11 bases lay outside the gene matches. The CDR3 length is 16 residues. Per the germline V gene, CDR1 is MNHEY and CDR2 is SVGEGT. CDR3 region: CASSLPWAGVSYEQYF. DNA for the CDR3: TGTGCCAGCAGTCTCCCCTGGGCGGGGGTTTCCTACGAGCAGTACTTC.

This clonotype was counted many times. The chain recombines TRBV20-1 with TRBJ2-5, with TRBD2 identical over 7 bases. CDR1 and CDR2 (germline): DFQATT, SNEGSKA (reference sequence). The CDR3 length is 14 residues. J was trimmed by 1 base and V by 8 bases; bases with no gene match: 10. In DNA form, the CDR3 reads TGCAGTCCCGATGGGGGGGACGCCCAAGAGACCCAGTACTTC. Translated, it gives CSPDGGDAQETQYF.

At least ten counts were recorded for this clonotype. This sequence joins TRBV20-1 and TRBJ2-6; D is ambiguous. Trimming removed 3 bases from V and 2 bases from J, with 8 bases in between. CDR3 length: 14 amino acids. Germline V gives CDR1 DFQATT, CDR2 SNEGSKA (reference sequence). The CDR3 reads CSASHFPGANVLTF. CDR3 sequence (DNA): TGCAGTGCTAGTCACTTCCCTGGGGCCAACGTCCTGACTTTC.

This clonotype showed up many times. The CDR3 loop reads CASRRSGTAATGELFF. CDR3 nucleotide sequence: TGTGCCAGTCGTAGATCGGGGACAGCTGCAACCGGGGAGCTGTTTTTT. This chain uses TRBV19 with TRBJ2-2, with 7 positions matching TRBD1. Germline CDR1 reads LNHDA; CDR2 reads SQIVND (reference sequence). V lost 8 bases and J lost 5; bases outside the gene matches: 14. The CDR3 has 16 amino acids.

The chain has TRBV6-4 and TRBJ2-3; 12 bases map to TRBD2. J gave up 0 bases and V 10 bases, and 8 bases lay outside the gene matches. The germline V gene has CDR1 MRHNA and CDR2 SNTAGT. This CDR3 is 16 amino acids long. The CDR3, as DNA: TGTGCCACAGGACTAGCGGGGCAAATGAGCACAGATACGCAGTATTTT. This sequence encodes CATGLAGQMSTDTQYF.

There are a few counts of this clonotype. The CDR3 coding sequence is TGTGCCAGCAGCTCAGGGACAGGGGCCTCCAATCAGCCCCAGCATTTT. Its translation: CASSSGTGASNQPQHF. This chain connects TRBV4-2 to TRBJ1-5; 10 bases match TRBD1. V lost 5 bases and J lost 3; bases outside the gene matches: 7. Germline values: CDR1 LGHNA, CDR2 YNFKEQ. CDR3 length: 16 residues.